This is a list of T cell receptor beta chains from one sample in a study of CD4+ T cells in melanoma. Clones were sequenced by immunoSEQ multiplex PCR, and TCRdb holds only the in-frame ones, with some missing. The table shows about 15,000 clones, with 62% occurring only once. Sequencing was done on a sample of cells from a culture (not recorded whether cultured in vitro). The source is a human donor with melanoma. The CDR3 runs from the conserved cysteine through the conserved F or W. D genes are given only for firm matches. Clone size is stated in some rows and not others, as once, few, many or a class when expanded.

d_call clone_size j_call v_call cdr3_nt cdr3_aa
. few TRBJ2-3 TRBV11-2 TGTGCCAGCAGCTTCCTTCTTTTGGGAGATACGCAGTATTTT CASSFLLLGDTQYF
. . TRBJ2-1 TRBV9 TGTGCCAGCAGCGTAGAGGGGGACTACTACAATGAGCAGTTCTTC CASSVEGDYYNEQFF
. . TRBJ2-1 TRBV6-4 TGTGCCAGCAGTGTGAAAGGGGGGGACAATGAGCAGTTCTTC CASSVKGGDNEQFF
TRBD1 . TRBJ1-1 TRBV6-5 TGTGCCAGCAGCTTCGGACAGGGGCGAACTGAAGCTTTCTTT CASSFGQGRTEAFF
. . TRBJ2-3 TRBV5-1 TGCGCCAGCAGCCTGGGACACTCTGGGGATACGCAGTATTTT CASSLGHSGDTQYF
. . TRBJ2-2 TRBV5-1 TGCGCCAGCGGGGGAGGCACCGGGGAGCTGTTTTTT CASGGGTGELFF
TRBD1 . TRBJ2-7 TRBV6-6 TGTGCCAGCAGTAATCCGGGACAGGGGCTTGTAAAGCAGTACTTC CASSNPGQGLVKQYF
. . TRBJ1-1 TRBV11-2 TGTGCCAGCAGCGAAACCGGGACAAAACGAGCTTTCTTT CASSETGTKRAFF
. . TRBJ1-4 TRBV7-9 TGTGCCAGCAGCCGGGCAGGGCTTAATGAAAAACTGTTTTTT CASSRAGLNEKLFF
. . TRBJ1-4 TRBV5-1 TGCGCCAGCAGCTTGGCCGAGGTGAGGTCTAATGAAAAACTGTTTTTT CASSLAEVRSNEKLFF
. . TRBJ1-2 TRBV11-2 TGTGCCAGCAGCTTAGAAAACTGGAGCTATGGCTACACCTTC CASSLENWSYGYTF
. . TRBJ2-2 TRBV19 TGTGCCAGTAGGACGACCTCGAACACCGGGGAGCTGTTTTTT CASRTTSNTGELFF
. once TRBJ2-7 TRBV5-1 TGCGCCAGCAGAACGGCGGGACAACGAGGCGAGCAGTACTTC CASRTAGQRGEQYF
TRBD1 . TRBJ1-2 TRBV18 TGTGCCAGCTCACCAGACAGGGACTCTGGCTACACCTTC CASSPDRDSGYTF
. . TRBJ2-7 TRBV10-2 TGCGCCAGCAAGCAGGGGACGGAGGAGCAGTACTTC CASKQGTEEQYF
. . TRBJ2-1 TRBV13 TGTGCCAGCAGCTTAGGGGATCGGGTAAACAATGAGCAGTTCTTC CASSLGDRVNNEQFF
. . TRBJ2-5 TRBV6-1 TGTGCCAGCAGTGAAGCATTGCCCCTTTCTTACTTC CASSEALPLSYF
TRBD1 . TRBJ1-2 TRBV7-9 TGTGCCAGCAGCTCCAGGACAGGGGGCTTTCGGGGCTACACCTTC CASSSRTGGFRGYTF
TRBD1 few TRBJ1-5 TRBV18 TGTGCCAGCTCACCACCGTCAGGGGGTAGGAATCAGCCCCAGCATTTT CASSPPSGGRNQPQHF
. . TRBJ1-1 TRBV7-6 TGTGCTAGCAGCAGAGACAGAGGCACTGAAGCTTTCTTT CASSRDRGTEAFF